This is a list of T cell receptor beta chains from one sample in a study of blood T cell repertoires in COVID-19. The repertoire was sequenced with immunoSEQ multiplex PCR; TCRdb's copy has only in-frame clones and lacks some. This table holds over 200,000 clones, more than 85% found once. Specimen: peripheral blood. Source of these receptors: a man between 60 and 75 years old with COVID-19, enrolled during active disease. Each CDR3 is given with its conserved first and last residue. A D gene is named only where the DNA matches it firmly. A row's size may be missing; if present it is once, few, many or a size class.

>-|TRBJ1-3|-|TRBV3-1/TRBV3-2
TGTGCCAGCAGCCATTCTACAAGGGCCGTGAGGGACACCATATATTTT
CASSHSTRAVRDTIYF
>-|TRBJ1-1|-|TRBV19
TGTGCCAGTAGTATTTCGGCGGTACAAACTGAAGCTTTCTTT
CASSISAVQTEAFF
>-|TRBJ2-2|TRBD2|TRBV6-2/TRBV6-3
TGTGCCAGCGGCCCGACTAGCGGGGGAAGGGAGCTGTTTTTT
CASGPTSGGRELFF
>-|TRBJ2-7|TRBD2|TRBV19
TGTGCCAGTAGTACCGGGGGGGGTTCCTACGAGCAGTACTTC
CASSTGGGSYEQYF
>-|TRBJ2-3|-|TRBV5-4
TGTGCCAGCAGCGTCTACACAGATACGCAGTATTTT
CASSVYTDTQYF
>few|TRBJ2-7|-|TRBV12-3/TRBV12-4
TGTGCCAGCAGTCGACTCTACGAGCAGTACTTC
CASSRLYEQYF
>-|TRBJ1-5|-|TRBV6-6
TGTGCCAGCAGTACAGCATTTCAGCCCCAGCATTTT
CASSTAFQPQHF
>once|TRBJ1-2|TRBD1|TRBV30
TGTGCCTGGAGTGTAAGCAGGGGGCACTATGGCTACACCTTC
CAWSVSRGHYGYTF
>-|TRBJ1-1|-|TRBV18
TGTGCCAGCTCACCACGTATGGAGGTGAACACTGAAGCTTTCTTT
CASSPRMEVNTEAFF
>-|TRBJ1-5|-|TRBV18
TGTGCCAGCTCACCACGGGAAGGCGGGGGAAATCAGCCCCAGCATTTT
CASSPREGGGNQPQHF
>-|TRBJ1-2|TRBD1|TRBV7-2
TGTGCCAGCAGCCCAAGGACAGGGGAGCACTATGGCTACACCTTC
CASSPRTGEHYGYTF
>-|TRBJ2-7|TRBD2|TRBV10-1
TGCGCCAGCAGTGAGTACTTGGGCGGGAGGTACGAGCAGTACTTC
CASSEYLGGRYEQYF
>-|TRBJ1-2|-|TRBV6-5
TGTGCCAGCAATGGGGGGGACAACTATGGCTACACCTTC
CASNGGDNYGYTF
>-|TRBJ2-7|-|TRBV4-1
TGCGCCAGCAGCTCGGACAGAAATTACGAGCAGTACTTC
CASSSDRNYEQYF
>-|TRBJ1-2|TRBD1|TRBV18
TGTGCCAGCTCACCCACAGGACAGGGGGCGCGAGGGGGCTACACCTTC
CASSPTGQGARGGYTF
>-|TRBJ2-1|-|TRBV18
TGTGCCAGCTCACTCCTTAGCGCCTCCTACAATGAGCAGTTCTTC
CASSLLSASYNEQFF
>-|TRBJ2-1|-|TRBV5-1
TGCGCCAGCAGCCCAGAGACAAACAATGAGCAGTTCTTC
CASSPETNNEQFF
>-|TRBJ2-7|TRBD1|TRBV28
TGTGCCAGCAGTGGACAGGGACTTTCCTACGAGCAGTACTTC
CASSGQGLSYEQYF
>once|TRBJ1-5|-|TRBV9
TGTGCCAGCAGCGGGGGGGTAGGTCAGCCCCAGCATTTT
CASSGGVGQPQHF
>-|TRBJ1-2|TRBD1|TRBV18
TGTGCCAGCTCTCCCGTAACGACAGGGGGTAACTATGGCTACACCTTC
CASSPVTTGGNYGYTF
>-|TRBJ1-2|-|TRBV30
TGTGCCTGGAAATACAGGGCTTTAACAGGTGGCTACACCTTC
CAWKYRALTGGYTF
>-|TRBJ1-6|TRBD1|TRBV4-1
TGCGCCAGCAGCCAGGCGACAGGGGTTGGCTCACCCCTCCACTTT
CASSQATGVGSPLHF
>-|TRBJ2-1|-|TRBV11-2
TGTGCCACCGCCCCGGGACTCGCGAACAATGAGCAGTTCTTC
CATAPGLANNEQFF
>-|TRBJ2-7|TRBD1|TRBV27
TGTGCCAGCACCTCTGGACAGGGGACCTACGAGCAGTACTTC
CASTSGQGTYEQYF
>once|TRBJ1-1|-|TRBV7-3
TGTGCCAGCAGCCCTACAGGGTTCTCCACTGAAGCTTTCTTT
CASSPTGFSTEAFF
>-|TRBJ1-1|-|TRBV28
TGTGCCAGCAGTGTGAGGGACACTGAAGCTTTCTTT
CASSVRDTEAFF
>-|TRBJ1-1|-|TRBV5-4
TGTGCCAGCAGCTTGCCGCAGGGGAAGAGCACTGAAGCTTTCTTT
CASSLPQGKSTEAFF
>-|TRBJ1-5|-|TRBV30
TGTGCCTGGAGTGTAGGGACATCCATCCAGCCCCAGCATTTT
CAWSVGTSIQPQHF
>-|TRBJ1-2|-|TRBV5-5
TGTGCCAGCAGCGGAGGACAGACCGAAGTCTATGGCTACACCTTC
CASSGGQTEVYGYTF
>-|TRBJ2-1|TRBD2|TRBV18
TGTGCCAGCTCACCACCGCTCGGCGGGAGGGCCGATGAGCAGTTCTTC
CASSPPLGGRADEQFF
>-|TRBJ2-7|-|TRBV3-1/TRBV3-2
TGTGCCAGCGAGCGGGTCCCGTCGGGAGAGCAGTACTTC
CASERVPSGEQYF
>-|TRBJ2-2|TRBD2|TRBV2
TGTGCCAGCAGTGATTCCGGTCTAGCGGGGAGCACCGGGGAGCTGTTTTTT
CASSDSGLAGSTGELFF
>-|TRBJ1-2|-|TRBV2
TGTGCCAACCAACAGGGACCGGTCTATGGCTACACCTTC
CANQQGPVYGYTF
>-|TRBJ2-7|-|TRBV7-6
TGTGCCTGCAGCTTAGCGCAGGGTAGCTCCTACGAGCAGTACTTC
CACSLAQGSSYEQYF
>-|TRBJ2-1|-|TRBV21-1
TGTGCCAGCAGCAATGGCCGGGGGCAGTTCTTC
CASSNGRGQFF
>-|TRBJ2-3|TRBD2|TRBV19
TGTGCCAGTAGTATGTTTAGCGGGAGAAGAGCAGATACGCAGTATTTT
CASSMFSGRRADTQYF
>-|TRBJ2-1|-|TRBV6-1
TGTGCCAGCAGTGAGCTTTTAGGGGGGGGCACTAACAATGAGCAGTTCTTC
CASSELLGGGTNNEQFF
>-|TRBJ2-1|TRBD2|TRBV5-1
TGCGCCAGCAGCTTGGGGCTAGCGGACAATGAGCAGTTCTTC
CASSLGLADNEQFF
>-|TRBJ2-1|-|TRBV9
TGTGCCAGCAGCGTAGATAGCAGCTCCTACAATGAGCAGTTCTTC
CASSVDSSSYNEQFF
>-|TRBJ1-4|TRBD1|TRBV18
TGTGCCAGCTCACTACGACAGGGGAATAATGAAAAACTGTTTTTT
CASSLRQGNNEKLFF
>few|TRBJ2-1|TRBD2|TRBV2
TGTGCCAGCAGTGGAACGGGACTAGCAAAAGAAGGTGAGCAGTTCTTC
CASSGTGLAKEGEQFF
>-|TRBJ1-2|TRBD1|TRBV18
TGTGCCAGCTCACCGAGACAGGGGGATAACTATGGCTACACCTTC
CASSPRQGDNYGYTF
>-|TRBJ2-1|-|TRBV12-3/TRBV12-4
TGTGCCAGCAGTCCTACTAGCCCCAATGAGCAGTTCTTC
CASSPTSPNEQFF
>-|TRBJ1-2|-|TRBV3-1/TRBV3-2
TGTGCCAGCAGACATCGAGCGGGGGGATATGGCTACACCTTC
CASRHRAGGYGYTF
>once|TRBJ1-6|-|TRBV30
TGTGCCTGGAGTTCCCGGACTCCCGCACCCCTCCACTTT
CAWSSRTPAPLHF
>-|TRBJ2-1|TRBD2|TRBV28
TGTGCCAGCAGGCCGACTAGCGGGGGATACAATGAGCAGTTCTTC
CASRPTSGGYNEQFF
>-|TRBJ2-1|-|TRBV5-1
TGCGCCAGCAGCGTCGGGGTTATCTACAATGAGCAGTTCTTC
CASSVGVIYNEQFF
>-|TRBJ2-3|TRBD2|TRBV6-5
TGTGCCAGCCGGGGGGAGGTCCCTCTGGATACGCAGTATTTT
CASRGEVPLDTQYF
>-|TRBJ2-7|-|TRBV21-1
TGTGCCAGCTCGCCTACTACCGGGAGGAACCACGAGCAGTACTTC
CASSPTTGRNHEQYF
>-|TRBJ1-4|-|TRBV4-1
TGCGCCAGCAGTCTAGAAGGACTGATTAATGAAAAACTGTTTTTT
CASSLEGLINEKLFF
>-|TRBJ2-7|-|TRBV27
TGTGCCAGCAGTTTTGGTAGGACTCCCACCTACGAGCAGTACTTC
CASSFGRTPTYEQYF
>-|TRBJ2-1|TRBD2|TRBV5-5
TGTGCCAGCAGCTTGGTCGTGGTGCGAGCGGGAGGGGCTGAGCAGTTCTTC
CASSLVVVRAGGAEQFF
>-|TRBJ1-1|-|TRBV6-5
TGTGCCAGCAGCCGTAAGACAGGGAACACTGAAGCTTTCTTT
CASSRKTGNTEAFF
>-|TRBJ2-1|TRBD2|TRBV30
TGTGCCTGGAGGGTGGGACTAGCGGGAGTGGTTGAGCAGTTCTTC
CAWRVGLAGVVEQFF
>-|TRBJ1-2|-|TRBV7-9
TGTGCCAGCAGCTTAGTAAGAGGCGGCTACACCTTC
CASSLVRGGYTF
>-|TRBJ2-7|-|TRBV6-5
TGTGCCAGCAGTTACTCGGCGCAGGGCGAGCAGTACTTC
CASSYSAQGEQYF
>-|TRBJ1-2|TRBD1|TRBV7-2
TGTGCCAGCAGCTTAGCGCGGGACAGGGGCCAATATGGCTACACCTTC
CASSLARDRGQYGYTF